Sequencing of this TCR beta chain was carried out in a study of post-analysis software for immune sequencing data. Study-wide results and limits: Patients used a few TRBV segments, including TRBV5-6, TRBV5-1 and TRBV20-1, more often than controls. Samples made in the same batch grouped tightly together by F measure.

Incorporated into the TCR beta cDNA libraries were unique molecular identifiers, which served to reduce PCR and sequencing biases. The authors obtained roughly 500,000 cDNA molecules from around 0.96 to 9.9 million T cells. In TCRdb, the PCR reads were re-called with MiXCR into one record per CDR3 protein. Among 350,000 to 500,000 distinct CDR3 sequences listed, roughly 40% were seen once. As regards this clonotype: No antigen is known for it.

The V gene end was trimmed by 6 bases and the J gene end by 4 bases; junction bases not matched to a gene: 6. Germline-derived CDR1 and CDR2 are MNHEY and SMNVEV (reference sequence). This CDR3 has 14 amino acids. The source is a girl aged 2-9 years with multiple sclerosis. Sequencing input: blood. The genes are TRBV27 and TRBJ2-1; 7 bases agree with TRBD1. For the CDR3, the DNA is TGTGCCAGCAGGCAAAAGACAGGGTACAATGAGCAGTTCTTC. Translation: CASRQKTGYNEQFF.